The 22 T cell receptor beta chains given below trace back to one sample, sequenced in a study of cytomegalovirus exposure and HLA in healthy donors. Primers included in the PCR were 60 Vbeta and 13 Jbeta primers. Using immunoSEQ multiplex PCR, the repertoire was profiled, and TCRdb retains in-frame clones only, with some absent. This table holds approximately 190,000 clones, 81% found once. The sequenced sample was PBMCs. The receptors come from a man aged 50 to 60 in good health and CMV-seronegative.

The CDR3 DNA sequence: TGCAGTGCTAGAGGTAACAATGAGCAGTTCTTC. As protein: CSARGNNEQFF. The chain employs TRBV20-1 and TRBJ2-1; D unclear. Germline V gene lookup returns CDR1 DFQATT and CDR2 SNEGSKA (reference sequence). The CDR3 loop spans 11 amino acids. Between the trimmed V and J ends, which lost 1 base and 5 bases, there was a span of 3 bases.

This clone was observed a handful of times. V is TRBV6-6 and J is TRBJ2-7; 9 bases are shared with TRBD1. V lost 7 bases and J lost 4; bases outside the gene matches: 11. Looked up from germline, CDR1 is MNHNY and CDR2 is SVGAGI (reference sequence). This CDR3 has 15 residues. CDR3 residues: CASTATGGRRYEQYF. The CDR3 DNA reads TGTGCCAGCACCGCAACAGGGGGCCGCCGGTACGAGCAGTACTTC.

J is TRBJ1-4 and V is TRBV6-5; D may be TRBD1 (6 bases). From germline, CDR1 is MNHEY and CDR2 SVGAGI. Trimming removed 5 bases from V and 8 bases from J, with 18 bases in between. This CDR3 is built from 15 residues. The CDR3 DNA reads TGTGCCAGCAGTCTCGGGAGGGGGTCACAGGAAAAACTGTTTTTT. The encoded protein is CASSLGRGSQEKLFF.

The J gene is TRBJ2-7, the V gene TRBV11-3, with 12 positions matching TRBD1. V shed 3 bases and J 4 bases; nucleotides not matched to a gene: 4. Germline V gene sequence: CDR1 SGHNT, CDR2 YENEEA. The CDR3 is 15 residues long. The CDR3 spells CASSLGQGALYEQYF. The CDR3 coding sequence is TGTGCCAGCAGCTTGGGACAGGGGGCTCTATACGAGCAGTACTTC.

The rearrangement joins TRBV10-3 to TRBJ2-4, with TRBD2 matching 9 bases. After removal of 4 bases from V and 5 bases from J, the junction contained 6 bases not matched to a gene. The CDR3 consists of 15 residues. Looked up from germline, CDR1 is ENHRY and CDR2 is SYGVKD. In DNA, the CDR3 is TGTGCCATCAGTGTGGGCGGGGGGGCCGAAAACATTCAGTACTTC. This encodes CAISVGGGAENIQYF.

The V call is TRBV10-3, the J call TRBJ2-5; D ambiguous. Trimming took off 3 bases at V and 1 base at J, with 3 bases between the two ends. The CDR3 covers 12 residues. The V gene's germline CDR1 is ENHRY and CDR2 SYGVKD. The CDR3 protein is CAISEAQETQYF. CDR3 nucleotides: TGTGCCATCAGTGAAGCCCAAGAGACCCAGTACTTC.

The V call is TRBV4-1, the J call TRBJ2-2, with a possible D match to TRBD2 (5 bases). From germline, CDR1 is MGHRA and CDR2 YSYEKL. V was cut by 1 base and J by 7 bases, with 10 bases left in between. CDR3 length equals 14 residues. The CDR3 DNA reads as TGCGCCAGCAGCCAAGGCGACCGGGGCGGGGAGCTGTTTTTT. It yields the protein CASSQGDRGGELFF.

The J gene is TRBJ1-1, the V gene TRBV7-2; 7 bases match TRBD1. With V trimmed by 3 bases and J by 8 bases, 0 bases remained unmatched. The CDR3 length is 11 residues. Germline-derived CDR1 and CDR2 are SGHTA and FQGNSA. The DNA of the CDR3 is TGTGCCAGCAGCTTGACAGGGGAAGCTTTCTTT. Translation: CASSLTGEAFF.

The CDR3 reads CASSQTESSYNSPLHF. The CDR3 DNA is TGCGCCAGCAGCCAAACGGAGAGCTCCTATAATTCACCCCTCCACTTT. The chain carries TRBV4-1 and TRBJ1-6, with D uncertain. The CDR3 length is 16 residues. Germline CDR1 MGHRA, CDR2 YSYEKL. V dropped 2 bases and J dropped 0 bases, with 8 bases sitting between them.

The rearrangement links TRBV13 to TRBJ2-3; D not certain. This CDR3 region has 12 residues. The ends were cut back, 2 bases at V and 5 bases at J, with 5 bases in the middle. Germline CDR1 is PRHDT and CDR2 is FYEKMQ (reference sequence). As DNA, the CDR3 is TGTGCCAGCAGCTTACGAGGAGATACGCAGTATTTT. This encodes CASSLRGDTQYF.

This rearrangement joins TRBV7-2 to TRBJ2-5; tentatively, D is TRBD1 (6 bases). The CDR3 contains 13 residues. The V and J ends lost 8 bases and 2 bases respectively, with 12 bases between them. CDR1 is SGHTA, CDR2 FQGNSA, per germline. Here the CDR3 reads CASGNRAQETQYF. CDR3 DNA sequence: TGTGCCAGCGGGAACAGGGCGCAAGAGACCCAGTACTTC.

The rearrangement links TRBV6-1 to TRBJ2-3; TRBD2 agrees at 9 bases. With V trimmed by 4 bases and J by 4 bases, 12 bases remained unmatched. This CDR3 spans 17 amino acids. Germline loops: CDR1 MNHNS, CDR2 SASEGT. CDR3 sequence (DNA): TGTGCCAGCAGTGTAAGCCCAGCGGGGGGCAGGGCAGATACGCAGTATTTT. Its translation is CASSVSPAGGRADTQYF.

This chain links TRBV2 with TRBJ2-7; D perhaps matches TRBD2 (5 bases). Germline lookup yields CDR1 SNHLY and CDR2 FYNNEI. This CDR3 has 13 amino acids. The V and J ends lost 3 bases and 4 bases respectively, with 10 bases between them. Written as DNA, the CDR3 is TGTGCCAGCAGTGACCCGGGGATTTACGAGCAGTACTTC. Its translation is CASSDPGIYEQYF. Full variable domain (missing parts from reference TRBV2 and TRBJ2-7): EPEVTQTPSHQVTQMGQEVILRCVPISNHLYFYWYRQILGQKVEFLVSFYNNEISEKSEIFDDQFSVERPDGSNFTLKIRSTKLEDSAMYFCASSDPGIYEQYFGPGTRLTVT.

The chain links TRBV7-9 to TRBJ1-1, with unresolved D. Germline V gene sequence: CDR1 SEHNR, CDR2 FQNEAQ (reference sequence). This CDR3 region has 12 residues. V was cut by 3 bases and J by 8 bases, with 10 bases left in between. The DNA of the CDR3 is TGTGCCAGCAGCTTCACCACCCAGGAAGCTTTCTTT. Its protein product is CASSFTTQEAFF.

A few counts support this clone. V and J are TRBV7-2 and TRBJ2-2; 12 bases are a match to TRBD1. Germline V lookup: CDR1 SGHTA, CDR2 FQGNSA. The CDR3 contains 16 residues. V was pared by 5 bases and J by 6 bases, with 7 bases of the junction left unmatched. CDR3 nucleotide sequence: TGTGCCAGCAGCGCAAGGGGACAGGGGGCGGCCGGGGAGCTGTTTTTT. Translated, it gives CASSARGQGAAGELFF.

This clone came up once. The chain combines TRBV6-1 with TRBJ1-1, with a tentative D call TRBD1 (5 bases). CDR1 MNHNS and CDR2 SASEGT come from the germline V gene. This CDR3 is built from 13 residues. V lost 2 bases and J lost 5, with 9 bases in between. Here the CDR3 DNA reads TGTGCCAGCAGTGAATGGACAATGACTGAAGCTTTCTTT. This translates into CASSEWTMTEAFF.

As concerns this clone: The junction does not match germline at one end; this may be a read error. The rearrangement joins TRBV7-9 to TRBJ2-3; 14 bases map to TRBD2. CDR3 length: 15 residues. The germline V gene encodes CDR1 SEHNR and CDR2 FQNEAQ (reference sequence). The DNA for the CDR3 is TGTTCCAGCAGCCGACTAGCGGGGGGGACAGATACGCAGTATTTT. Amino acid sequence: CSSSRLAGGTDTQYF.

The chain recombines TRBV11-2 with TRBJ2-1, with a possible D match to TRBD2 (6 bases). V dropped 1 base and J dropped 2 bases, with 9 bases sitting between them. The CDR3 length is 15 residues. Germline CDR1 SGHAT, CDR2 FQNNGV. In DNA, the CDR3 is TGTGCCAGCAGCTTAGGGGCTAGCGCCTACAATGAGCAGTTCTTC. Translating gives CASSLGASAYNEQFF.

This clone was found a few times. The chain uses TRBV6-5 and TRBJ1-5; weak D call: TRBD1 (5 bases). Germline CDR1 and CDR2: MNHEY and SVGAGI. Trimming removed 6 bases from V and 11 bases from J, with 17 bases in between. The CDR3 covers 13 residues. The CDR3 spells CASRRRAKGTQHF. CDR3 in DNA: TGTGCCAGCAGACGACGGGCCAAGGGGACCCAGCATTTT.

CDR3 loop: CASNWGGTQYF. CDR3 nucleotides: TGTGCCAGCAACTGGGGAGGGACCCAGTACTTC. V usage is TRBV6-5 and J usage is TRBJ2-5; perhaps TRBD2 as D (6 bases). The V end lost 7 bases, the J end lost 7 bases, and 10 bases lay between the germline ends. The V gene's germline CDR1 is MNHEY and CDR2 SVGAGI. The CDR3 has 11 amino acids.

J is TRBJ2-7 and V is TRBV7-2; D is perhaps TRBD2 (6 bases). Germline CDR1 is SGHTA and CDR2 is FQGNSA. This CDR3 has 16 amino acids. The V end lost 3 bases, the J end lost 2 bases, and 17 bases lay between the germline ends. CDR3: CASSFGGGPRTYEQYF. The CDR3 DNA reads as TGTGCCAGCAGCTTTGGGGGAGGCCCAAGGACCTACGAGCAGTACTTC.

This clone was picked up a small number of times. The V call is TRBV18, the J call TRBJ1-1, with TRBD1 as a possible D gene (5 bases). V lost 3 bases, J lost 2 bases, and 7 bases lay in between. CDR3 size: 13 residues. The germline gives CDR1 KGHSH, CDR2 LQKENI. The CDR3 here is CASSPQGNTEAFF. In DNA, the CDR3 is TGTGCCAGCTCACCTCAGGGAAACACTGAAGCTTTCTTT.